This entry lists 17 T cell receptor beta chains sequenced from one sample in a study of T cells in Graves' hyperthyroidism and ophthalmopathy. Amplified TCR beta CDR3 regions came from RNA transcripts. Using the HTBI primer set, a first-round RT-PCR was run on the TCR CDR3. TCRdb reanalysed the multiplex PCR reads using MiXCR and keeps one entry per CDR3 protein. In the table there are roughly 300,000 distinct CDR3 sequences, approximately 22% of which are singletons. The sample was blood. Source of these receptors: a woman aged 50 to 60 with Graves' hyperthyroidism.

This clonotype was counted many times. In DNA, the CDR3 is TGTGCCTTCATCAGGGGGCCCGAGGGACCCCTCCACTTT. This translates into CAFIRGPEGPLHF. The rearrangement links TRBV30 to TRBJ1-6, with TRBD1 matching over 8 bases. The CDR3 consists of 13 residues. The germline CDR1 and CDR2 sequences are GTSNPN and SVGIG (reference sequence). Trimming at V came to 7 bases and at J to 12 bases, leaving 11 bases not matched to a gene. Variable domain in full (rest from reference TRBV30 and TRBJ1-6): SQTIHQWPATLVQPVGSPLSLECTVEGTSNPNLYWYRQAAGRGLQLLFYSVGIGQISSEVPQNLSASRPQDRQFILSSKKLLLSDSGFYLCAFIRGPEGPLHFGNGTRLTVT.

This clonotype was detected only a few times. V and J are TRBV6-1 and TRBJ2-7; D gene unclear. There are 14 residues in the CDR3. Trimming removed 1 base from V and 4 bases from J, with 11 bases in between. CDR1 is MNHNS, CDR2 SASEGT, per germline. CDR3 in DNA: TGTGCCAGCAGTGAAGGGCCCCAGGAGTACGAGCAGTACTTC. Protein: CASSEGPQEYEQYF.

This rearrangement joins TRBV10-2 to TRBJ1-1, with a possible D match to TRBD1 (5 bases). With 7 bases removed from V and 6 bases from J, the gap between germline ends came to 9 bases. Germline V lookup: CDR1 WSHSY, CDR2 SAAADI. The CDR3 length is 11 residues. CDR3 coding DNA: TGCGCCAGCAAGATGGGGCCTGAAGCTTTCTTT. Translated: CASKMGPEAFF.

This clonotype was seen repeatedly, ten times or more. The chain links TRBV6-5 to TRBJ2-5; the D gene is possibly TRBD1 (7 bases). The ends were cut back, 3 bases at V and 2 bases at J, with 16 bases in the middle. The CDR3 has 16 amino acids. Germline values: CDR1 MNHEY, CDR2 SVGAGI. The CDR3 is CASSYHPRGEQETQYF. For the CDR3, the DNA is TGTGCCAGCAGTTATCACCCCAGGGGGGAGCAAGAGACCCAGTACTTC.

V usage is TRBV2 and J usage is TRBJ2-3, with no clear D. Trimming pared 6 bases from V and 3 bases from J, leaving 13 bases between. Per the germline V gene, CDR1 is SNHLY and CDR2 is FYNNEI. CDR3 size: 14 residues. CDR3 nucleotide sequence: TGTGCCAGCAGCTTGGAGTGGGGAACAGATACGCAGTATTTT. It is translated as CASSLEWGTDTQYF.

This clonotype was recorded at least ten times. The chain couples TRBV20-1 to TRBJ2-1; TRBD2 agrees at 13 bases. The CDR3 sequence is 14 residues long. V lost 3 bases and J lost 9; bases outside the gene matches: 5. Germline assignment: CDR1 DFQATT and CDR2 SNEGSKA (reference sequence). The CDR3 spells CSARGLAGRGEQFF. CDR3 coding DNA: TGCAGTGCTAGGGGACTAGCGGGACGGGGTGAGCAGTTCTTC.

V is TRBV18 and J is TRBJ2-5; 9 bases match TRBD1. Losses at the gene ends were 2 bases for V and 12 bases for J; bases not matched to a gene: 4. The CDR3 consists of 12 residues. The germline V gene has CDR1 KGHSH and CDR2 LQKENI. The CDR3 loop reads CASSPGDRVKYF. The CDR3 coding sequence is TGTGCCAGCTCACCAGGGGACAGGGTGAAGTACTTC.

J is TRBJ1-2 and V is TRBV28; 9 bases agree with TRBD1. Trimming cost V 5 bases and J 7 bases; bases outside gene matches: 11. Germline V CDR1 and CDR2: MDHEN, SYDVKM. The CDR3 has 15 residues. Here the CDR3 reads CASSIPGQGRAGYTF. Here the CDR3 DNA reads TGTGCCAGCAGTATCCCGGGACAGGGACGGGCTGGCTACACCTTC.

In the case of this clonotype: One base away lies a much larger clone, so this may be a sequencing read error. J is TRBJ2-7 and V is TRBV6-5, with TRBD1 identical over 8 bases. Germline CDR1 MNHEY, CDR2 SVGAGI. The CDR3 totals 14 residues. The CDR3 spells CTSSYQGASYEQYF. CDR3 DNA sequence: TGTACCAGCAGTTACCAGGGGGCTTCCTACGAGCAGTACTTC.

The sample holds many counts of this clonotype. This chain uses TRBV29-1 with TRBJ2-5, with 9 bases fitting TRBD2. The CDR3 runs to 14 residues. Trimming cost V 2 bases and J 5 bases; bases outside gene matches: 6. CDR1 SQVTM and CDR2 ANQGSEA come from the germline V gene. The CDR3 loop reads CSVERASGVETQYF. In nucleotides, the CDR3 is TGCAGCGTTGAACGGGCTAGCGGGGTTGAGACCCAGTACTTC.

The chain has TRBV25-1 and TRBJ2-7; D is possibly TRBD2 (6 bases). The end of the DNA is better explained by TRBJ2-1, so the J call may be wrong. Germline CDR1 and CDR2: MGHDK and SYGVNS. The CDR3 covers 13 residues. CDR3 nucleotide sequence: TGTGCCAGCAGAGGAGGGAGCTCCTACGAGCAGTTCTTC. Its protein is CASRGGSSYEQFF.

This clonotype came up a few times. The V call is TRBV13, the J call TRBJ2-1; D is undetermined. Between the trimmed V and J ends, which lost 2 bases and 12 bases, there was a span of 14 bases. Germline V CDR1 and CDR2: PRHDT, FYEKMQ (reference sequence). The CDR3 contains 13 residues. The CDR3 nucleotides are TGTGCCAGCAGCTTATACTCGGGTTTAGGGCAGTTCTTC. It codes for CASSLYSGLGQFF.

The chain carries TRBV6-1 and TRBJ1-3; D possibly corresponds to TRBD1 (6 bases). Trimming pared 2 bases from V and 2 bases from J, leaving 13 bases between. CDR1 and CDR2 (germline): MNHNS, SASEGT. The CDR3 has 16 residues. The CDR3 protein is CASSERDRGPGNTIYF. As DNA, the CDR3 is TGTGCCAGCAGTGAAAGGGATCGGGGGCCTGGAAACACCATATATTTT.

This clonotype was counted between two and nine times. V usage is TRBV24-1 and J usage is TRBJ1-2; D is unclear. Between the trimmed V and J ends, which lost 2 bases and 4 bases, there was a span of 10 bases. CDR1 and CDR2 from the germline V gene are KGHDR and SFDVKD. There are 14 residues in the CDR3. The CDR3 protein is CATSDSVRPYGYTF. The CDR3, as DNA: TGTGCCACCAGTGATTCTGTCAGACCCTATGGCTACACCTTC.

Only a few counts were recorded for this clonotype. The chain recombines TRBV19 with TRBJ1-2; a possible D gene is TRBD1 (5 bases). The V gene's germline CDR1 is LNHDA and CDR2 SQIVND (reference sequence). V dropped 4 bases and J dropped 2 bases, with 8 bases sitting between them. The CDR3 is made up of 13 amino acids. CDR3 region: CASSNGANYGYTF. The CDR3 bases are TGTGCCAGTAGTAACGGGGCGAACTATGGCTACACCTTC.

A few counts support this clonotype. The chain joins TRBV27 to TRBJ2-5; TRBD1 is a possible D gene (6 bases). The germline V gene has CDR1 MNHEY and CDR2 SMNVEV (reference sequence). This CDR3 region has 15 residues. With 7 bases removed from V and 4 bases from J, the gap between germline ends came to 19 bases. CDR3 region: CASKIQGIGLETQYF. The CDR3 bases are TGTGCCAGCAAAATACAGGGAATTGGGTTAGAGACCCAGTACTTC.

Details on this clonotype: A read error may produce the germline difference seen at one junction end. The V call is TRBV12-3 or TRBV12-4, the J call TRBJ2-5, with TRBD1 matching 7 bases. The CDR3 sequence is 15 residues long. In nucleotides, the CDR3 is TGTGCCAGCAGTTTAGCGGGGACAGCTAAAGAGACCCAGCACTTC. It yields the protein CASSLAGTAKETQHF.